A selection of T cell receptor beta chains follows, all from one sample in a study of cytomegalovirus exposure and HLA in healthy donors. Here immunoSEQ multiplex PCR was the method, and the copy in TCRdb shows in-frame clones only, minus some. The table includes roughly 130,000 clones, 70% to 90% detected once. Sample: PBMCs. These receptors all come from a woman in her twenties or thirties in good health and CMV-seronegative. The conserved cysteine and the conserved F or W are not part of the CDR3 here. The order of the fields is D gene, V gene, CDR3 protein. The D gene is left open where the match is weak.

>.|TRBV19
ATLGGYNQPQH
>TRBD1|TRBV4-1
ASSQGTGEEDEKLF
>TRBD2|TRBV10-2
ASLGLIQRGLYTQY
>.|TRBV7-3
ASSLRGGSSYNEQF
>TRBD1|TRBV28
ASSPGGQGANQPQH
>.|TRBV10-3
AIRGVVGELF
>TRBD1|TRBV10-3
ASGTGGEKLF
>.|TRBV7-9
ASSQSKGDSDSYNSPLH
>.|TRBV4-1
ASSQKGWGDYGYT
>.|TRBV29-1
SVPWGDGYT
>.|TRBV10-3
AISESIFGARAYEQY
>.|TRBV4-1
ASSQKDSQNTEAF
>TRBD1|TRBV29-1
SVGGQGPDEQY
>TRBD1|TRBV28
ASSQVAGGKSSPLH
>TRBD2|TRBV7-3
ASSLGLAGNTGELF
>.|TRBV4-3
ASSQDFTLYSNQPQH
>TRBD1|TRBV28
ATLGTGGQPQH
>.|TRBV29-1
SVEVALTGSSYEQY
>TRBD2|TRBV11-1
ARGMRAGGYEQY
>TRBD1|TRBV5-6
ASAFGTGTNEQY
>.|TRBV20-1
SALAKNIQY
>.|TRBV11-2
ASSLVSPGYGYT
>.|TRBV6-1
ASSVTSGYGYT
>TRBD1|TRBV11-2
ASSLRDRGNEQF
>.|TRBV19
ASTAGLYGYT
>TRBD1|TRBV5-4
ASSLDDRGPNSPLH
>.|TRBV4-2
ASSQDHGLSIEQY
>.|TRBV5-1
ASRHTLDNEQF
>.|TRBV28
ASSQGSYEQY
>.|TRBV6-5
ASGQVDRYEQY
>TRBD1|TRBV9
ASSVYSGTGHNEQF
>TRBD1|TRBV9
ASSVGGQGASYEQY
>TRBD1|TRBV28
ASTPWQGGSDGYT
>TRBD1|TRBV7-9
ATHSTPGGSGNTIY
>TRBD2|TRBV5-1
ASSRRLAGGTDTQY
>TRBD2|TRBV7-2
ASSGRGVLSGELF
>TRBD2|TRBV5-5
ASSLVAGDLYEQY
>.|TRBV4-1
ASSEGWTGELF
>TRBD1|TRBV5-1
ASSWGQGIPNTGELF
>TRBD2|TRBV7-2
ASSSWAGGDEQF
>TRBD2|TRBV5-1
ASSSGLAGGNTGELF
>.|TRBV7-8
ASSLAATDYNEQF
>.|TRBV19
ASSMGAGMGQPQH